This record concerns one T cell receptor (beta chain) sequence. Its target is not known. The PCR employed 60 Vbeta primers together with 13 Jbeta primers. Sequencing used immunoSEQ multiplex PCR; TCRdb keeps in-frame clones, though not all of them. The table records roughly 150,000 clones, roughly four fifths of them present only once. The record originates from a study of cytomegalovirus exposure and HLA in healthy donors. Whole-study findings and limits: As a later analysis revealed, the rate of TCR association differed by HLA locus, with DRB1 most and HLA-C fewest. What was likely a sequencing artifact was a cluster of highly shared sequence variants. Most TCRs appeared rarely, but some public TCRs recurred in many donors.

Despite likely unrecorded immune exposures, the donors were nominally healthy at the time of sampling. The CDR3 has 14 amino acids. Germline V gene sequence: CDR1 SGHAT, CDR2 FQNNGV. Trimming shortened V by 4 bases and J by 0 bases, and 7 bases separated the two germline ends. This TCR came from a girl aged 2 to 10 in good health and CMV-seropositive. The chain combines TRBV11-2 with TRBJ1-3; a possible D gene is TRBD1 (5 bases). The sample taken for sequencing was PBMCs. The CDR3 loop reads CASSSRVSGNTIYF. CDR3 in DNA: TGTGCCAGCAGCTCCAGGGTCTCTGGAAACACCATATATTTT.